This T cell receptor beta chain came from a study of vaccination and CD4 T cells after COVID-19. Researchers used the Oncomine TCR Beta short-read assay to sequence DNA from cultured CD4+ T cells. Via MiXCR, TCRdb re-called the PCR reads, giving one row per CDR3 protein. The top ten hold approximately 27% of the sample, which has a few thousand distinct CDR3 sequences, approximately 28% seen once. The treatment denotes: approximately nine-day PBMC culture with coronavirus spike peptide pools or control peptides (ViraFEST assay). Peptide pool stimulation in ViraFEST expanded antigen-specific T cells, whose TCRs were then sequenced. The CDR3 sequence is 17 residues long. Germline CDR1 reads SNHLY; CDR2 reads FYNNEI. After removal of 5 bases from V and 4 bases from J, the junction contained 11 bases not matched to a gene. This clonotype is deemed large (0.1 to 1%). Its target is unknown.

This rearrangement joins TRBV2 to TRBJ2-1; TRBD2 agrees at 10 bases. Specimen: CD4+ T cells from blood, cultured in vitro. The clonotype comes from a human donor who had recovered from COVID-19. CDR3 sequence: CASSPLSGGSLYNEQFF. The CDR3 coding sequence is TGTGCCAGCAGTCCCCTTAGCGGGGGGTCGCTATACAATGAGCAGTTCTTC.